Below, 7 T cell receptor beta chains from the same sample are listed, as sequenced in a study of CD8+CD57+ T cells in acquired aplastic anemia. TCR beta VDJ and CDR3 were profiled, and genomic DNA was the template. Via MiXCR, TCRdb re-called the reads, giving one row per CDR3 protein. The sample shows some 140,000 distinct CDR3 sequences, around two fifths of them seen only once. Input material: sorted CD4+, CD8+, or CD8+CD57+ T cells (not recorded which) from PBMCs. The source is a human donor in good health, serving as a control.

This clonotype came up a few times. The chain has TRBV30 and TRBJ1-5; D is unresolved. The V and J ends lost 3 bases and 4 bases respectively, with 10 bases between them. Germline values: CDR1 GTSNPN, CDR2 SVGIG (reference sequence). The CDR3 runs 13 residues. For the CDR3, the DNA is TGTGCCTGGAGCGGTACAGTTAATCAGCCCCAGCATTTT. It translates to CAWSGTVNQPQHF.

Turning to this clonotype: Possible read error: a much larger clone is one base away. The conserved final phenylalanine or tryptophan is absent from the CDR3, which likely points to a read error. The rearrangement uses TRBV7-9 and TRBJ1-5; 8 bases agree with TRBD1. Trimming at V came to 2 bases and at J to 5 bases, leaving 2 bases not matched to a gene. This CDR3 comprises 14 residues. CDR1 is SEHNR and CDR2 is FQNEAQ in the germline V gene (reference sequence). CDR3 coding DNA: TGTGCCAGCAGCTTATCAGGGGGCGATCAGCCCCAGCATCTT. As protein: CASSLSGGDQPQHL.

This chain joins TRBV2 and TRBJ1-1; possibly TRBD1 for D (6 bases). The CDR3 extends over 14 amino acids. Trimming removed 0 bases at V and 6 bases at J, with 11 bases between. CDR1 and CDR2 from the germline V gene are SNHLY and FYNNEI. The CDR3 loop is CASSEAVRGAEAFF. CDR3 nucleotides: TGTGCCAGCAGTGAAGCGGTCAGGGGAGCTGAAGCTTTCTTT.

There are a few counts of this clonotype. As DNA, the CDR3 is TGCGCCAGCAGCTTGGGTTACGAACAGCAAGAGACCCAGTACTTC. Its translation: CASSLGYEQQETQYF. This chain uses TRBV5-1 with TRBJ2-5; no reliable D call. In germline, CDR1 is SGHRS, CDR2 YFSETQ. V lost 0 bases to trimming and J lost 2 bases, with 11 bases between them. This CDR3 comprises 15 residues.

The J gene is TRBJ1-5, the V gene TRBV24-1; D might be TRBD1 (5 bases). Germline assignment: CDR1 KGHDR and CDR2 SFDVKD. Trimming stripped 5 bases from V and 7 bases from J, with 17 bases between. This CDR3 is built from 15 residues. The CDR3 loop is CATSGSDSGGQPQHF. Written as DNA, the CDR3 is TGTGCCACCAGTGGATCAGATTCGGGGGGACAGCCCCAGCATTTT.

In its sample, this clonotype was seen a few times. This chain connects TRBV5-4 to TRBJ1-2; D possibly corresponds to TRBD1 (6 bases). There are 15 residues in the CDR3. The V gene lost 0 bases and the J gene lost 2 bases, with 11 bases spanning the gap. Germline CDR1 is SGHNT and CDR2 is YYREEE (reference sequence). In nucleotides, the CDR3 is TGTGCCAGCAGCTTGGGACCGGGACACAACTATGGCTACACCTTC. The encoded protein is CASSLGPGHNYGYTF. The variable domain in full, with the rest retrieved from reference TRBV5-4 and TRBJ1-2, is ETGVTQSPTHLIKTRGQQVTLRCSSQSGHNTVSWYQQALGQGPQFIFQYYREEENGRGNFPPRFSGLQFPNYSSELNVNALELDDSALYLCASSLGPGHNYGYTFGSGTRLTVV.

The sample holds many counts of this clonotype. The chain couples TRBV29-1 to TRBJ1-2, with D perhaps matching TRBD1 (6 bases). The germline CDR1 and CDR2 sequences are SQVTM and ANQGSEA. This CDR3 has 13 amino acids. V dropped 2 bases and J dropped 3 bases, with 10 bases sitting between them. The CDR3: CSVERAGDYGYTF. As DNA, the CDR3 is TGCAGCGTTGAAAGGGCAGGGGACTATGGCTACACCTTC.